One and the same sample provided the 12 T cell receptor beta chains below, sequenced in a study of shared clonotypes between healthy human individuals. The method was immunoSEQ multiplex PCR; TCRdb's version includes in-frame clones alone and lacks a portion of them. Here the sample spans about half a million clones, approximately 80% being singletons. The sample taken for sequencing was PBMCs. All receptors come from a woman aged 40 to 49 in good health. Some clones in this sample may be carry-over from other donors' samples.

V and J are TRBV18 and TRBJ2-7; 14 bases line up with TRBD2. J gave up 5 bases and V 5 bases, and 5 bases lay outside the gene matches. Germline-derived CDR1 and CDR2 are KGHSH and LQKENI. The CDR3 extends over 15 amino acids. The CDR3 bases are TGTGCCAGCTCAGGGACTAGCGGGAGTGTGAACGAGCAGTACTTC. This encodes CASSGTSGSVNEQYF.

The chain joins TRBV5-4 to TRBJ1-1, with D possibly TRBD1 on 5 matching bases. Germline-derived CDR1 and CDR2 are SGHNT and YYREEE (reference sequence). This CDR3 has 14 amino acids. Trimming left V 0 bases short and J 8 bases short, with 14 bases between. The CDR3 is CASSLDPGRGEAFF. CDR3 DNA sequence: TGTGCCAGCAGCTTGGACCCGGGACGGGGGGAAGCTTTCTTT.

The J gene is TRBJ2-5, the V gene TRBV2, with no clear D. The V end lost 6 bases, the J end lost 2 bases, and 10 bases lay between the germline ends. From germline, CDR1 is SNHLY and CDR2 FYNNEI. CDR3 length equals 13 residues. The CDR3 region is CASRGGSQETQYF. The CDR3 DNA sequence: TGTGCCAGCAGAGGCGGCAGTCAAGAGACCCAGTACTTC.

In this sample, this clone turned up a few times. The chain links TRBV28 to TRBJ1-2; D not certain. Germline CDR1 is MDHEN and CDR2 is SYDVKM. The CDR3 sequence is 13 residues long. Trimming pared 3 bases from V and 4 bases from J, leaving 9 bases between. CDR3 DNA: TGTGCCAGCAGTTTTGGAGGGCCCTATGGCTACACCTTC. Its protein product is CASSFGGPYGYTF.

The chain joins TRBV5-1 to TRBJ2-5; D is possibly TRBD1 or TRBD2 (7 bases each). The V gene's germline CDR1 is SGHRS and CDR2 YFSETQ. The V end lost 4 bases, the J end lost 5 bases, and 15 bases lay between the germline ends. The CDR3 consists of 14 residues. The CDR3 reads CASSSGTARETQYF. CDR3 nucleotides: TGCGCCAGCAGCAGCGGGACAGCCCGGGAGACCCAGTACTTC.

CDR3 residues: CASSVGLGVNSGEKLFF. The CDR3 bases are TGCGCCAGCAGCGTGGGTTTGGGGGTGAATTCCGGGGAAAAACTGTTTTTT. The chain employs TRBV5-1 and TRBJ1-4; TRBD1 might be the D (5 bases). With 4 bases removed from V and 8 bases from J, the gap between germline ends came to 24 bases. CDR3 length: 17 amino acids. Germline V lookup: CDR1 SGHRS, CDR2 YFSETQ. Using reference TRBV5-1 and TRBJ1-4 for the parts outside the CDR3, the full variable domain is KAGVTQTPRYLIKTRGQQVTLSCSPISGHRSVSWYQQTPGQGLQFLFEYFSETQRNKGNFPGRFSGRQFSNSRSEMNVSTLELGDSALYLCASSVGLGVNSGEKLFFGSGTQLSVL.

Turning to this clone: Different DNA sequences within this sample yield the same CDR3. The chain links TRBV30 to TRBJ2-3; D is uncertain. The ends were cut back, 2 bases at V and 1 base at J, with 1 base in the middle. CDR3 length: 11 residues. In germline, CDR1 is GTSNPN, CDR2 SVGIG (reference sequence). For the CDR3, the DNA is TGTGCCTGGAGTCGCACAGATACGCAGTATTTT. Translated: CAWSRTDTQYF.

Of note for this clone: This is likely an artifact of a read error, given a far larger clone one base away. Other DNA sequences in the same sample also yield this CDR3. The rearrangement links TRBV18 to TRBJ1-2; D is perhaps TRBD1 (5 bases). The germline V gene has CDR1 KGHSH and CDR2 LQKENI. V lost 6 bases, J lost 6 bases, and 14 bases lay in between. The CDR3 is 13 residues long. The CDR3 loop is CASSFGTGDGYTF. The CDR3 coding sequence is TGTGCCAGCTCCTTCGGGACGGGGGATGGCTACACCTTC.

The V call is TRBV7-2, the J call TRBJ2-3, with TRBD2 identical over 9 bases. Germline CDR1 and CDR2: SGHTA and FQGNSA. J lost 2 bases, V lost 1 base, and 1 base had no gene match. The CDR3 runs 15 residues. The CDR3 DNA follows: TGTGCCAGCAGCTTAGGGACTAGCGACACAGATACGCAGTATTTT. This encodes CASSLGTSDTDTQYF. Complete variable domain (other parts from reference TRBV7-2 and TRBJ2-3): GAGVSQSPSNKVTEKGKDVELRCDPISGHTALYWYRQSLGQGLEFLIYFQGNSAPDKSGLPSDRFSAERTGGSVSTLTIQRTQQEDSAVYLCASSLGTSDTDTQYFGPGTRLTVL.

The chain recombines TRBV6-6 with TRBJ1-6; D unclear. CDR1 MNHNY and CDR2 SVGAGI come from the germline V gene (reference sequence). Trimming took 6 bases from V and 10 from J, leaving 19 bases between them. The CDR3 totals 15 residues. CDR3 nucleotides: TGTGCCAGCAGCTTAGGCACACTACAGATCTCACCCCTCCACTTT. Translated, it gives CASSLGTLQISPLHF.

This rearrangement joins TRBV25-1 to TRBJ2-7; 8 nucleotides align to TRBD1. Trimming removed 1 base from V and 4 bases from J; junction bases left unmatched: 12. This CDR3 spans 17 amino acids. The germline CDR1 and CDR2 sequences are MGHDK and SYGVNS. The CDR3 here is CASSELGVNRGSYEQYF. The DNA of the CDR3 is TGTGCCAGCAGTGAATTGGGGGTTAACAGGGGGTCGTACGAGCAGTACTTC.

CDR3 residues: CASNLAGHTDTQYF. The CDR3 bases are TGTGCCAGCAATCTGGCGGGGCACACAGATACGCAGTATTTT. The chain combines TRBV2 with TRBJ2-3, with D perhaps matching TRBD2 (6 bases). The V gene's germline CDR1 is SNHLY and CDR2 FYNNEI. This CDR3 has 14 amino acids. Trimming took off 7 bases at V and 2 bases at J, with 13 bases between the two ends.